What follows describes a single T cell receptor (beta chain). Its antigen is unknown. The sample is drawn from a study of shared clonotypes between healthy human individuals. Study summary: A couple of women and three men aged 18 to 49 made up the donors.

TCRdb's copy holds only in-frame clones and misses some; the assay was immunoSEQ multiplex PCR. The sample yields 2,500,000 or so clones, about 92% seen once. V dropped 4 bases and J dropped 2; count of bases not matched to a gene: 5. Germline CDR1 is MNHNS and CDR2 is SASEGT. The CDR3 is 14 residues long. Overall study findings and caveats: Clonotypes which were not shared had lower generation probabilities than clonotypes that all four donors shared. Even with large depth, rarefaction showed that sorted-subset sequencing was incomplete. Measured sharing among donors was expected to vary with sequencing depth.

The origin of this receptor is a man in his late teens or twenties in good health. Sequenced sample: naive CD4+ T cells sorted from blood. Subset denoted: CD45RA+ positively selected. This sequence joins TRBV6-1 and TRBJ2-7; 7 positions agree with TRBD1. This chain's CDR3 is CASSVTGNTYEQYF. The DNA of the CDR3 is TGTGCCAGCAGTGTGACAGGGAATACCTACGAGCAGTACTTC.